This T cell receptor beta chain emerged from a study of shared clonotypes between healthy human individuals. Sequencing was performed with immunoSEQ multiplex PCR; in TCRdb, only in-frame clones are kept and a portion is missing. The table has 2,100,000 or so clones, around 95% seen once. Remarks on this clone: Its target is unknown.

Donors included only healthy HIV-negative adults lacking recent acute infections or vaccinations. Findings and caveats of the study: Estimated richness was generally greater in naive than memory subsets.

The sample taken for sequencing was naive CD4+ T cells sorted from blood. Noted subset: CD45RA+ positively selected. This TCR was sampled from a man in his late teens or twenties in good health.

Here the CDR3 DNA reads TGTGCCAGCAGAGGCAGCCCGACGCTCGAGCAGTACTTC. It specifies CASRGSPTLEQYF. The chain is built from TRBV6-1 and TRBJ2-7; no clear D gene. The V end was cut by 6 bases, the J end by 6 bases, with 15 bases between. CDR3 length: 13 amino acids. In germline, CDR1 is MNHNS, CDR2 SASEGT.